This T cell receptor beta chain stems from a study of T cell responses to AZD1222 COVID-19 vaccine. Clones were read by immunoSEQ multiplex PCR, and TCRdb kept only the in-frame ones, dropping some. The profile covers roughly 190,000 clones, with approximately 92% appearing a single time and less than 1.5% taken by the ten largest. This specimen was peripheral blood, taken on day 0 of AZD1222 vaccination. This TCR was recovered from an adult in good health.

Here the CDR3 reads CASSLFTAELAKNIQYF. CDR3 sequence (DNA): TGTGCCAGCAGCTTGTTTACTGCAGAACTAGCCAAAAACATTCAGTACTTC. This rearrangement joins TRBV5-6 to TRBJ2-4; D is undetermined. Germline V gene data show CDR1 as SGHDT and CDR2 as YYEEEE. The CDR3 runs 17 residues. V lost 1 base to trimming and J lost 0 bases, with 14 bases between them.